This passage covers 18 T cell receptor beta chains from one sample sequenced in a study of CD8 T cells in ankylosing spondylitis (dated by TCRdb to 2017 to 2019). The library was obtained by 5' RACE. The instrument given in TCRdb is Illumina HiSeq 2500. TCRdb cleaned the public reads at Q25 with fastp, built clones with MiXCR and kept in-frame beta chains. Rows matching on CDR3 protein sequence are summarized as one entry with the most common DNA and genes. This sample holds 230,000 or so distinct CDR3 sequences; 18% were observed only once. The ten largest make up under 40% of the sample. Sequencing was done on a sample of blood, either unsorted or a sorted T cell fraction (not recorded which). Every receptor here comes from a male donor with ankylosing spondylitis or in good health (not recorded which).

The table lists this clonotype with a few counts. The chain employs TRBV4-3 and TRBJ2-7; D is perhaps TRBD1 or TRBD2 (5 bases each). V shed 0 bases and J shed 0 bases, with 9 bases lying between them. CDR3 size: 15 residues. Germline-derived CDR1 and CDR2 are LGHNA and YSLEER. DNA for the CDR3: TGCGCCAGCAGCCAAGAAGGGACCGGCTCCTACGAGCAGTACTTC. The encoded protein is CASSQEGTGSYEQYF.

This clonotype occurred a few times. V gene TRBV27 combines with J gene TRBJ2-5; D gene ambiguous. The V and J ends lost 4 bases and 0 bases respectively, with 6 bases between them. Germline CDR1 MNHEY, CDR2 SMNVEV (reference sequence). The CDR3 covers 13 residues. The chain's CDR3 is CASSSTDQETQYF. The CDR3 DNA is TGTGCCAGCAGTTCAACAGACCAAGAGACCCAGTACTTC.

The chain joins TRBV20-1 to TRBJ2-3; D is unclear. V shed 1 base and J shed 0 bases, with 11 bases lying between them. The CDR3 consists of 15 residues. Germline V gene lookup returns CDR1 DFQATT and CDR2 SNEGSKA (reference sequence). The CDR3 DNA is TGCAGTGCTAGAGTTTACGGTACTAGCACAGATACGCAGTATTTT. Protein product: CSARVYGTSTDTQYF.

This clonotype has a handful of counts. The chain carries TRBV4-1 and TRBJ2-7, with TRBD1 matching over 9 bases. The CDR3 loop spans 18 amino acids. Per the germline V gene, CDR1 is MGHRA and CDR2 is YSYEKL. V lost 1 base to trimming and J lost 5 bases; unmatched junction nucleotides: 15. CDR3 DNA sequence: TGCGCCAGCAGCCAAGTCGCGTTTACGGGGACAGGGAGCGACGAGCAGTACTTC. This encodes CASSQVAFTGTGSDEQYF.

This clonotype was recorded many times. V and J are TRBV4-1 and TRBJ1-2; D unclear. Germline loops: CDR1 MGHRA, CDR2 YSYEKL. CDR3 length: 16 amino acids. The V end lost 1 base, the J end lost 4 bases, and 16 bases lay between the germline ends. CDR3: CASSQAEIVDGYGYTF. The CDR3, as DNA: TGCGCCAGCAGCCAAGCGGAGATTGTTGATGGCTATGGCTACACCTTC.

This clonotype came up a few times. The CDR3 bases are TGTGCCAGCAGTTTAAACAGCCACAATGAGCAGTTCTTC. It translates to CASSLNSHNEQFF. This chain joins TRBV12-3 or TRBV12-4 and TRBJ2-1; D is unclear. With 2 bases removed from V and 5 bases from J, the gap between germline ends came to 7 bases. The length of the CDR3 is 13 residues.

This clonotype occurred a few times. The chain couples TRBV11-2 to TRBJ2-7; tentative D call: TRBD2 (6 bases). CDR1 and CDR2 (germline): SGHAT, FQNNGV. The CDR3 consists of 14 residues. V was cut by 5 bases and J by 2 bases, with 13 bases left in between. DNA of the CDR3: TGTGCCAGCAGCGCGGGACCCGCAACCTACGAGCAGTACTTC. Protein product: CASSAGPATYEQYF.

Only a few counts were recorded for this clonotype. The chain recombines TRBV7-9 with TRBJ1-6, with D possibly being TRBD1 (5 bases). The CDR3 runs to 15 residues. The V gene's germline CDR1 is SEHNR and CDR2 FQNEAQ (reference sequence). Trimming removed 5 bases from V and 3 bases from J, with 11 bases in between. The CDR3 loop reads CASSHGAGYNSPLHF. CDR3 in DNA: TGTGCCAGCAGCCATGGGGCGGGCTATAATTCACCCCTCCACTTT.

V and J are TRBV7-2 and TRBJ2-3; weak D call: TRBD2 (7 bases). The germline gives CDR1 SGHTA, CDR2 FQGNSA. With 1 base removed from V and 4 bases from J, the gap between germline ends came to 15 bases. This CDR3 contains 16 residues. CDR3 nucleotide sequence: TGTGCCAGCAGCTTAGTCGTTGGGGGGGCCGCAGATACGCAGTATTTT. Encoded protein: CASSLVVGGAADTQYF.

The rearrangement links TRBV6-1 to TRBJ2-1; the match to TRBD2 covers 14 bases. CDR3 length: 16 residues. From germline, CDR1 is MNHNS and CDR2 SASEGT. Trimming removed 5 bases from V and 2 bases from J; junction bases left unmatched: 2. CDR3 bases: TGTGCCAGCAGTCGGACTAGCGGGAGGACCTACAATGAGCAGTTCTTC. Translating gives CASSRTSGRTYNEQFF.

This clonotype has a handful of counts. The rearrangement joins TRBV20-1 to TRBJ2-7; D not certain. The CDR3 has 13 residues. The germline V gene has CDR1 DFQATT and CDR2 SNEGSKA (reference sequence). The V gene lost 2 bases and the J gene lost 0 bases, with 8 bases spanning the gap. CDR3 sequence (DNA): TGCAGTGCTAGACCAGGCGGCTCCTACGAGCAGTACTTC. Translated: CSARPGGSYEQYF.

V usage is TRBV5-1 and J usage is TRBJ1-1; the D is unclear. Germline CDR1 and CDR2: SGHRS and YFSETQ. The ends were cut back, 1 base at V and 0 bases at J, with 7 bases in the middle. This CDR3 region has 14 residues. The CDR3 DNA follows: TGCGCCAGCAGCTTGTTAGAGTTGAACACTGAAGCTTTCTTT. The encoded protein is CASSLLELNTEAFF. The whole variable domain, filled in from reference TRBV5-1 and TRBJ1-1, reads KAGVTQTPRYLIKTRGQQVTLSCSPISGHRSVSWYQQTPGQGLQFLFEYFSETQRNKGNFPGRFSGRQFSNSRSEMNVSTLELGDSALYLCASSLLELNTEAFFGQGTRLTVV.

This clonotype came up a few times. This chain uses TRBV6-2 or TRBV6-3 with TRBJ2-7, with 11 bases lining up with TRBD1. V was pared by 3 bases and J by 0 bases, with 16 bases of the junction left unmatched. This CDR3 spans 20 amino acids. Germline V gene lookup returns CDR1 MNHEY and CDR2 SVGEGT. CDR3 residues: CASSYSGRDRGNGSSYEQYF. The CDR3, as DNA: TGTGCCAGCAGTTATTCAGGTCGGGACAGGGGGAACGGCAGCTCCTACGAGCAGTACTTC.

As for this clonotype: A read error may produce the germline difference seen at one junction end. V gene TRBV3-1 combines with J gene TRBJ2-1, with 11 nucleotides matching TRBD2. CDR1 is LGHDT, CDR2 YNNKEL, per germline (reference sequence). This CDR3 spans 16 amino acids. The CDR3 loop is CATSQQVLAGVNEQFF. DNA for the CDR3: TGTGCCACCAGCCAACAGGTACTAGCGGGGGTCAATGAGCAGTTCTTC.

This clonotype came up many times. In DNA, the CDR3 is TGTGCCAGCAGTTCGAGCGGGAGGATGGACGAGCAGTACTTC. This gives the protein CASSSSGRMDEQYF. The chain couples TRBV12-3 or TRBV12-4 to TRBJ2-7; 9 bases align to TRBD2. The CDR3 runs to 14 residues. The ends lost 4 bases at V and 5 bases at J; junction bases unmatched: 6.

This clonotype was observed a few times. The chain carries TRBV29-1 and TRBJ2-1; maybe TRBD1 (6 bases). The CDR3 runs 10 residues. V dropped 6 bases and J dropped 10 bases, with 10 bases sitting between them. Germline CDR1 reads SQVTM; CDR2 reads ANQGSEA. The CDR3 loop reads CSVSGTEQFF. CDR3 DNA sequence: TGCAGCGTGTCCGGGACAGAGCAGTTCTTC.

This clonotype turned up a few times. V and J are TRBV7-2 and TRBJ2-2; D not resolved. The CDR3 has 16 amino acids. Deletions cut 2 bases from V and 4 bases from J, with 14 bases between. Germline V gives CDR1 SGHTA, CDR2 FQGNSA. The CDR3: CASSLFSNPLTGELFF. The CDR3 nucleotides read TGTGCCAGCAGCTTATTTAGCAACCCGCTCACCGGGGAGCTGTTTTTT.

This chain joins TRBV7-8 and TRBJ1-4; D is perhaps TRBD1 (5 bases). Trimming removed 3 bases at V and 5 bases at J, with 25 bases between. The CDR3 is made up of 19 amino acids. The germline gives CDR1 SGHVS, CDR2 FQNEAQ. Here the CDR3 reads CASSFPGLAGDLANEKLFF. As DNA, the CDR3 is TGTGCCAGCAGCTTCCCCGGACTTGCGGGGGATCTGGCGAATGAAAAACTGTTTTTT.